The 3 T cell receptor beta chains below were found in one sample sequenced in a study of T cell changes during pregnancy in multiple sclerosis. Assay: immunoSEQ multiplex PCR; the TCRdb copy retains only in-frame clones and omits some. The table includes 20,000 to 25,000 clones, approximately 90% detected once. Material: CD4+ T cells from peripheral blood mononuclear cells, obtained in the third trimester of pregnancy. The origin of the receptors is a female donor with multiple sclerosis, enrolled in a pregnancy study.

This chain links TRBV7-3 with TRBJ2-2; D not resolved. This CDR3 region has 12 residues. In germline, CDR1 is SGHTA, CDR2 FQGTGA. V dropped 4 bases and J dropped 5 bases, with 5 bases sitting between them. As DNA, the CDR3 is TGTGCCAGCAGCTCAGGAACCGGGGAGCTGTTTTTT. This translates into CASSSGTGELFF. The full variable domain, rest sourced from reference TRBV7-3 and TRBJ2-2, is GAGVSQTPSNKVTEKGKYVELRCDPISGHTALYWYRQSLGQGPEFLIYFQGTGAADDSGLPNDRFFAVRPEGSVSTLKIQRTERGDSAVYLCASSSGTGELFFGEGSRLTVL.

The J gene is TRBJ1-2, the V gene TRBV2; tentatively, D is TRBD1 (6 bases). The CDR3 runs to 13 residues. V shed 5 bases and J shed 8 bases, with 15 bases lying between them. The germline V gene encodes CDR1 SNHLY and CDR2 FYNNEI. CDR3 bases: TGTGCCAGCAGTTTTAGACAGGCGCAGGGCTACACCTTC. Its protein is CASSFRQAQGYTF. Variable domain in full (rest from reference TRBV2 and TRBJ1-2): EPEVTQTPSHQVTQMGQEVILRCVPISNHLYFYWYRQILGQKVEFLVSFYNNEISEKSEIFDDQFSVERPDGSNFTLKIRSTKLEDSAMYFCASSFRQAQGYTFGSGTRLTVV.

The rearrangement joins TRBV30 to TRBJ1-5; D is undetermined. Germline V gives CDR1 GTSNPN, CDR2 SVGIG (reference sequence). Trimming left V 1 base short and J 4 bases short, with 14 bases between. This CDR3 region has 15 residues. The CDR3 reads CAWSAGGYGNQPQHF. For the CDR3, the DNA is TGTGCCTGGAGTGCGGGAGGTTATGGAAATCAGCCCCAGCATTTT.